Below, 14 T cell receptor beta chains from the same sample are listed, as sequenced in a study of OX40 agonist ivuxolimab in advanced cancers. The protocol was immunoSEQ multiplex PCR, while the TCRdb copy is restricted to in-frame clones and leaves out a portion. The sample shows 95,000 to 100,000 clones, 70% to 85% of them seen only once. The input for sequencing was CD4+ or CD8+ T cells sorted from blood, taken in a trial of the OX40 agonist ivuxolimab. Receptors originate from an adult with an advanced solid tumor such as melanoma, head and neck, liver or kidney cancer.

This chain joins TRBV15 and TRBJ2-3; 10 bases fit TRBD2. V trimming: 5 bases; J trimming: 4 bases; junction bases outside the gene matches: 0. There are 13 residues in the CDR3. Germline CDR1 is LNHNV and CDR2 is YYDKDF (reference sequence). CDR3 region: CATSLAGADTQYF. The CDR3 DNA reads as TGTGCCACCAGCCTAGCGGGAGCAGATACGCAGTATTTT.

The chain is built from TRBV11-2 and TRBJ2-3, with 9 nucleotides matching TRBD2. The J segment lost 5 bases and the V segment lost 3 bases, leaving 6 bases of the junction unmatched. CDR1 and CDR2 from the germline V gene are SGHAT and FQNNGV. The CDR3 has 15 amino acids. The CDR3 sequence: CASSFSGSRVDTQYF. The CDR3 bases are TGTGCCAGCAGCTTTAGCGGGAGTCGCGTAGATACGCAGTATTTT.

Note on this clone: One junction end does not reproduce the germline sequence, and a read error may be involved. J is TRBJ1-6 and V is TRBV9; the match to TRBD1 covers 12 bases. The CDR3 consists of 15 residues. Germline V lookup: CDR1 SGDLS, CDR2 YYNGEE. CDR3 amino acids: CASGGQGAVNSPLHF. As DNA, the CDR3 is TGTGCCAGTGGGGGACAGGGGGCGGTAAATTCCCCCCTCCACTTT.

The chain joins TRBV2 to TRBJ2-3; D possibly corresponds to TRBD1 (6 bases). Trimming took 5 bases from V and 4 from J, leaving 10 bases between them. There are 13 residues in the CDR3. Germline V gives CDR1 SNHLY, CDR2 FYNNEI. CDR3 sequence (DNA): TGTGCCAGCAGTCTACAGGGAGCAGATACGCAGTATTTT. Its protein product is CASSLQGADTQYF.

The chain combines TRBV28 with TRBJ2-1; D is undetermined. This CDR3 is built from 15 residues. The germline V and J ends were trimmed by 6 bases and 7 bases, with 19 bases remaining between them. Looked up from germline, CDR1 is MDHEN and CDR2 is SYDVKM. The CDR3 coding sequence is TGTGCCAGCAGCACTAACTCAGCAGCCGGAAATGAGCAGTTCTTC. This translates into CASSTNSAAGNEQFF.

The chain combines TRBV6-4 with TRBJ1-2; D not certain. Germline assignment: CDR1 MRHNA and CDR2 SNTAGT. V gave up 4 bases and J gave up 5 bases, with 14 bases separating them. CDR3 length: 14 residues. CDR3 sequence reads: CASSVDASSYGYTF. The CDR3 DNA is TGTGCCAGCAGTGTGGACGCCTCCTCTTATGGCTACACCTTC.

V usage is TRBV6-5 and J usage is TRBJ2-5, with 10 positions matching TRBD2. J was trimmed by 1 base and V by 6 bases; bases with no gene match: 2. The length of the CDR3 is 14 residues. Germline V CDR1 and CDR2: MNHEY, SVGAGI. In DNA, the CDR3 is TGTGCCAGCAGACTAGCGGGAATCCAAGAGACCCAGTACTTC. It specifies CASRLAGIQETQYF.

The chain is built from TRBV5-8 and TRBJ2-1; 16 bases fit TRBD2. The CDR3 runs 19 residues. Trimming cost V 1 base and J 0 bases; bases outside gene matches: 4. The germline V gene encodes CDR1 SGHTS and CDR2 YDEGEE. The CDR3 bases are TGTGCCAGCAGCTTGCTGGGACTAGCGGGAGGGAGCTCCTACAATGAGCAGTTCTTC. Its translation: CASSLLGLAGGSSYNEQFF.

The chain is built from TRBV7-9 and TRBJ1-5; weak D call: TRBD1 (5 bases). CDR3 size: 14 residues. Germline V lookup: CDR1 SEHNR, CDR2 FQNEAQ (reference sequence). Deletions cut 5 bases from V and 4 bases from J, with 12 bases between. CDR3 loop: CASSPGGANQPQHF. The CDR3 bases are TGTGCCAGCAGCCCGGGAGGGGCGAATCAGCCCCAGCATTTT.

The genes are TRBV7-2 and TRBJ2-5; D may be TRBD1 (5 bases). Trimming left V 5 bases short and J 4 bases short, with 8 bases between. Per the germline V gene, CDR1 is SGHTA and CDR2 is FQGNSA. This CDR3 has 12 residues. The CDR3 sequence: CASSNRGETQYF. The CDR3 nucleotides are TGTGCCAGCAGCAATAGGGGAGAGACCCAGTACTTC.

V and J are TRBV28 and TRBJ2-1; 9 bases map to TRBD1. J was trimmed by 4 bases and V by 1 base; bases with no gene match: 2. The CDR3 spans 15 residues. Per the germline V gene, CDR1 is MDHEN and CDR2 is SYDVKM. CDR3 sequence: CASSLSGTGYNEQFF. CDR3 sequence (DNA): TGTGCCAGCAGTTTATCCGGGACAGGGTACAATGAGCAGTTCTTC.

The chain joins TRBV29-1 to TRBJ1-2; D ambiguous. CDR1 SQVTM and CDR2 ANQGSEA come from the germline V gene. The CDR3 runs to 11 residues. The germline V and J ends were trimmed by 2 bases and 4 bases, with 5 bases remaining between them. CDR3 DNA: TGCAGCGTTGAATTGGGCTATGGCTACACCTTC. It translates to CSVELGYGYTF.

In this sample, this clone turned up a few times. Here the CDR3 reads CASSLKGRVNTEAFF. CDR3 DNA: TGTGCCAGCAGCTTGAAGGGACGCGTGAACACTGAAGCTTTCTTT. V gene TRBV5-4 combines with J gene TRBJ1-1, with D tentatively TRBD1 (5 bases). The CDR3 has 15 amino acids. Germline-derived CDR1 and CDR2 are SGHNT and YYREEE (reference sequence). V lost 1 base, J lost 0 bases, and 10 bases lay in between.

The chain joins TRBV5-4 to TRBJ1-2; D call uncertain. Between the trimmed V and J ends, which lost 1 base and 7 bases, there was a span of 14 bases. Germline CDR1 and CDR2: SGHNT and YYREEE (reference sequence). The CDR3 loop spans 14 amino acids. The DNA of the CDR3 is TGTGCCAGCAGCTTGTTCCAGACCGGCCGTGGCTACACCTTC. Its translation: CASSLFQTGRGYTF.